The 10 T cell receptor beta chains below were found in one sample sequenced in a study of T-cell reconstitution after alpha-beta-depleted transplantation in children. Unique molecular identifiers were used to barcode this TCRbeta library. TCRdb analysed the PCR reads with MiXCR anew, one entry per CDR3 protein. The sample lists 90,000 to 100,000 distinct CDR3 sequences; less than 25% were seen once. Material: PBMCs, obtained before TCRalphabeta/CD19-depleted stem cell transplant. Receptors originate from a boy younger than 10 with acute lymphoblastic leukemia, due to receive a stem cell transplant.

This clonotype was picked up a small number of times. This rearrangement joins TRBV29-1 to TRBJ2-7; TRBD2 agrees at 9 bases. Germline lookup yields CDR1 SQVTM and CDR2 ANQGSEA. This CDR3 region has 13 residues. V gave up 6 bases and J gave up 2 bases; unmatched junction bases: 5. The CDR3 here is CSVSLAGPYEQYF. The CDR3 region has the DNA TGCAGCGTCTCCCTAGCGGGACCCTACGAGCAGTACTTC.

This chain connects TRBV27 to TRBJ1-5; maybe TRBD1 (6 bases). The CDR3 has 14 amino acids. Germline loops: CDR1 MNHEY, CDR2 SMNVEV (reference sequence). V was clipped by 2 bases and J by 6 bases, with 11 bases between them. In DNA, the CDR3 is TGTGCCAGCAGTTTAACAGGGAATGGTCAGCCCCAGCATTTT. This codes for CASSLTGNGQPQHF.

This clonotype has a single count. This chain uses TRBV6-1 with TRBJ1-1, with D tentatively TRBD1 (6 bases). This CDR3 spans 12 amino acids. V was pared by 10 bases and J by 6 bases, with 15 bases between. Per the germline V gene, CDR1 is MNHNS and CDR2 is SASEGT. The chain's CDR3 is CATRGATAEAFF. In DNA form, the CDR3 reads TGTGCCACCCGGGGGGCGACGGCTGAAGCTTTCTTT.

J is TRBJ2-1 and V is TRBV28; D is ambiguous. The germline V gene has CDR1 MDHEN and CDR2 SYDVKM. The CDR3 contains 11 residues. V dropped 11 bases and J dropped 8 bases, with 13 bases sitting between them. The CDR3: CAHQIGDEQFF. CDR3 sequence (DNA): TGTGCCCACCAAATCGGCGATGAGCAGTTCTTC.

This sequence joins TRBV28 and TRBJ1-1; 7 bases are shared with TRBD1. The V gene end was trimmed by 4 bases and the J gene end by 7 bases; junction bases not matched to a gene: 3. This CDR3 has 12 amino acids. Germline-derived CDR1 and CDR2 are MDHEN and SYDVKM. The CDR3 is CASSYRGGEAFF. DNA for the CDR3: TGTGCCAGCAGTTACAGGGGCGGTGAAGCTTTCTTT. Drawing the rest from reference TRBV28 and TRBJ1-1, the complete variable domain is DVKVTQSSRYLVKRTGEKVFLECVQDMDHENMFWYRQDPGLGLRLIYFSYDVKMKEKGDIPEGYSVSREKKERFSLILESASTNQTSMYLCASSYRGGEAFFGQGTRLTVV.

This chain links TRBV12-3 or TRBV12-4 with TRBJ2-1, with 13 nucleotides matching TRBD2. The CDR3 sequence is 14 residues long. V was pared by 8 bases and J by 7 bases, with 5 bases of the junction left unmatched. The CDR3 loop is CASGVGLAGNEQFF. Here the CDR3 DNA reads TGTGCCAGCGGGGTGGGACTAGCGGGGAATGAGCAGTTCTTC.

The genes are TRBV20-1 and TRBJ2-5; D uncertain. The CDR3 runs 13 residues. Germline V gene lookup returns CDR1 DFQATT and CDR2 SNEGSKA (reference sequence). Trimming cost V 2 bases and J 5 bases, with 12 bases left between them. The CDR3 DNA reads as TGCAGTGCTAGACCTGTCTATGGGGAGACCCAGTACTTC. Its translation: CSARPVYGETQYF.

As concerns this clonotype: This may arise from a read error, as a much more abundant clone is one base away. V gene TRBV12-3 or TRBV12-4 combines with J gene TRBJ2-5, with 7 bases aligning to TRBD2. This CDR3 comprises 15 residues. V lost 5 bases, J lost 4 bases, and 10 bases stayed unmatched. The chain's CDR3 is CASSHRTSVRETQYF. The CDR3, as DNA: TGTGCCAGCAGTCATCGGACTAGTGTCAGAGAGACCCAGTACTTC.

The V and J genes are TRBV29-1 and TRBJ1-1; perhaps TRBD1 as D (5 bases). Trimming pared 1 base from V and 4 bases from J, leaving 13 bases between. CDR1 and CDR2 (germline): SQVTM, ANQGSEA. CDR3 size: 14 residues. CDR3 in DNA: TGCAGCGTTGAAGTGTTCGGGGGACGCACTGAAGCTTTCTTT. It translates to CSVEVFGGRTEAFF.

This clonotype has a handful of counts. V is TRBV28 and J is TRBJ2-7; D unclear. V was trimmed by 6 bases and J by 0 bases, leaving 15 bases between them. CDR1 MDHEN and CDR2 SYDVKM come from the germline V gene. The CDR3 consists of 15 residues. CDR3 bases: TGTGCCAGCAGCCTTCTAGGCGAGAGCTCCTACGAGCAGTACTTC. Its protein product is CASSLLGESSYEQYF.